This passage covers 21 T cell receptor beta chains from one sample sequenced in a study of blood T cell repertoires in COVID-19. Sequencing used immunoSEQ multiplex PCR; TCRdb keeps in-frame clones, though not all of them. The repertoire holds roughly 670,000 clones, with 85% to 90% as singletons. The sequenced sample was peripheral blood. All receptors come from a woman under 30 with acute or convalescent COVID-19.

This chain uses TRBV3-1 (or the pseudogene TRBV3-2) with TRBJ2-7, with TRBD2 as a possible D gene (5 bases). The CDR3 sequence is 13 residues long. The V and J ends lost 0 bases and 7 bases respectively, with 10 bases between them. The V gene's germline CDR1 is LGHDT and CDR2 YNNKEL (reference sequence). CDR3 in DNA: TGTGCCAGCAGCCAAGAAAGCTGGAGGGAGCAGTACTTC. It encodes CASSQESWREQYF.

The J gene is TRBJ1-3, the V gene TRBV6-6; D not resolved. Trimming took off 7 bases at V and 3 bases at J, with 19 bases between the two ends. This CDR3 region has 16 residues. The germline CDR1 and CDR2 sequences are MNHNY and SVGAGI (reference sequence). CDR3 sequence (DNA): TGTGCCAGCACCCTCCCGGGGTTAGGCATTGGAAACACCATATATTTT. Translating gives CASTLPGLGIGNTIYF.

CDR3 nucleotides: TGTGCCAGCAGCTTGTTCAGGAGGGGGGGCCAGGCAGATACGCAGTATTTT. Encoded protein: CASSLFRRGGQADTQYF. The chain couples TRBV11-2 to TRBJ2-3; D is possibly TRBD2 (7 bases). Deletions cut 3 bases from V and 4 bases from J, with 20 bases between. CDR3 size: 17 residues. The germline V gene has CDR1 SGHAT and CDR2 FQNNGV.

This sequence joins TRBV27 and TRBJ2-2; 10 bases line up with TRBD2. From germline, CDR1 is MNHEY and CDR2 SMNVEV (reference sequence). The V gene end was trimmed by 5 bases and the J gene end by 5 bases; junction bases not matched to a gene: 14. CDR3 length equals 18 residues. CDR3 in DNA: TGTGCCAGCAGTCAAAGCCGGATTACTAGCGGGGTTACCGGGGAGCTGTTTTTT. As protein: CASSQSRITSGVTGELFF.

In its sample, this clone was seen once. The V gene is TRBV18, the J gene TRBJ2-7, with 8 bases aligning to TRBD1. This CDR3 has 13 amino acids. V was clipped by 4 bases and J by 3 bases; unmatched bases: 2. Germline assignment: CDR1 KGHSH and CDR2 LQKENI. CDR3 coding DNA: TGTGCCAGCTCACTCGGACAGGGCTACGAGCAGTACTTC. It translates to CASSLGQGYEQYF.

The chain has TRBV25-1 and TRBJ1-6, with TRBD1 identical over 10 bases. Germline CDR1 MGHDK, CDR2 SYGVNS. V lost 3 bases and J lost 8; bases outside the gene matches: 10. The CDR3 totals 17 residues. Written as DNA, the CDR3 is TGTGCCAGCAGTGATTCCGGACAGGGGGGTACCTATTCACCCCTCCACTTT. It specifies CASSDSGQGGTYSPLHF. Drawing the rest from reference TRBV25-1 and TRBJ1-6, the complete variable domain is EADIYQTPRYLVIGTGKKITLECSQTMGHDKMYWYQQDPGMELHLIHYSYGVNSTEKGDLSSESTVSRIRTEHFPLTLESARPSHTSQYLCASSDSGQGGTYSPLHFGNGTRLTVT.

This rearrangement joins TRBV11-2 to TRBJ2-4; D is unresolved. There are 16 residues in the CDR3. With 5 bases removed from V and 0 bases from J, the gap between germline ends came to 14 bases. CDR1 and CDR2 from the germline V gene are SGHAT and FQNNGV. The DNA for the CDR3 is TGTGCCAGCAGCCCTACGAGTCTCATAGCCAAAAACATTCAGTACTTC. This codes for CASSPTSLIAKNIQYF.

This clone was found once. Other nucleotide sequences from this sample produce the same CDR3. This chain links TRBV27 with TRBJ2-2, with D possibly matching TRBD2 (6 bases). V dropped 0 bases and J dropped 4 bases, with 6 bases sitting between them. From germline, CDR1 is MNHEY and CDR2 SMNVEV (reference sequence). This CDR3 contains 14 residues. The CDR3 DNA sequence: TGTGCCAGCAGTTTATCGGGGGGCACCGGGGAGCTGTTTTTT. It is translated as CASSLSGGTGELFF.

The rearrangement joins TRBV30 to TRBJ1-6; D is ambiguous. V was shortened by 0 bases and J by 10 bases, with 16 bases between the two germline ends. The CDR3 is 15 residues long. Germline values: CDR1 GTSNPN, CDR2 SVGIG (reference sequence). The CDR3 reads CAWSVLGREWSPLHF. The CDR3 DNA reads as TGTGCCTGGAGTGTATTGGGCCGGGAGTGGTCACCCCTCCACTTT.

The chain couples TRBV10-3 to TRBJ1-2; D unclear. The CDR3 is 12 residues long. Trimming took off 2 bases at V and 7 bases at J, with 8 bases between the two ends. The V gene's germline CDR1 is ENHRY and CDR2 SYGVKD. CDR3 DNA: TGTGCCATCAGTGAGGGCCCCCCTGGCTACACCTTC. Translation gives CAISEGPPGYTF.

The V call is TRBV9, the J call TRBJ2-3; D is undetermined. This CDR3 has 15 residues. Trimming shortened V by 4 bases and J by 1 base, and 13 bases separated the two germline ends. Germline V gene data show CDR1 as SGDLS and CDR2 as YYNGEE. CDR3 in DNA: TGTGCCAGCAGCCCATACACCTCCCGCACAGATACGCAGTATTTT. Residues: CASSPYTSRTDTQYF.

The chain recombines TRBV27 with TRBJ1-1; D is possibly TRBD1 (6 bases). This CDR3 is 15 amino acids long. V lost 5 bases and J lost 0, with 13 bases in between. Germline V gene data show CDR1 as MNHEY and CDR2 as SMNVEV (reference sequence). CDR3 nucleotides: TGTGCCAGCAGTCCAGGACAGCCCATGAACACTGAAGCTTTCTTT. The encoded protein is CASSPGQPMNTEAFF.

V and J are TRBV5-1 and TRBJ1-5; D not resolved. V was shortened by 2 bases and J by 0 bases, with 9 bases between the two germline ends. The CDR3 covers 15 residues. Germline V gene lookup returns CDR1 SGHRS and CDR2 YFSETQ. DNA for the CDR3: TGCGCCAGCAGCTTCGGGGTGAATAGCAATCAGCCCCAGCATTTT. Translating it yields CASSFGVNSNQPQHF.

The chain couples TRBV25-1 to TRBJ1-1; D gene unclear. The CDR3 is made up of 13 amino acids. Germline lookup yields CDR1 MGHDK and CDR2 SYGVNS. V gave up 6 bases and J gave up 1 base, with 9 bases separating them. The CDR3 nucleotides are TGTGCCAGCAGGGACTACAAGAACACTGAAGCTTTCTTT. Its translation: CASRDYKNTEAFF.

The genes are TRBV9 and TRBJ1-1; unclear D gene. The CDR3 length is 14 residues. The germline V gene encodes CDR1 SGDLS and CDR2 YYNGEE. V was clipped by 0 bases and J by 6 bases, with 12 bases between them. The CDR3 DNA reads as TGTGCCAGCAGCGTAGCCGAGGGCATAGCTGAAGCTTTCTTT. It specifies CASSVAEGIAEAFF.

Here the CDR3 reads CASRPEGVSGYEQYF. DNA of the CDR3: TGTGCCAGCAGGCCTGAGGGAGTCTCGGGCTACGAGCAGTACTTC. The chain carries TRBV6-2 or TRBV6-3 and TRBJ2-7; D is possibly TRBD2 (5 bases). Looked up from germline, CDR1 is MNHEY and CDR2 is SVGEGT. Trimming shortened V by 6 bases and J by 3 bases, and 18 bases separated the two germline ends. The CDR3 is 15 residues long.

V usage is TRBV6-6 and J usage is TRBJ1-5; no firm D call. CDR1 and CDR2 (germline): MNHNY, SVGAGI (reference sequence). Trimming stripped 11 bases from V and 1 base from J, with 18 bases between. The CDR3 sequence is 15 residues long. CDR3 in DNA: TGTGCCTCCAAGGGAGTAGAGAGAAGCAATCAGCCCCAGCATTTT. Its translation is CASKGVERSNQPQHF.

The chain recombines TRBV4-2 with TRBJ1-2, with 9 bases aligning to TRBD1. J was trimmed by 1 base and V by 6 bases; bases with no gene match: 6. The CDR3 has 15 amino acids. Germline V gene data show CDR1 as LGHNA and CDR2 as YNFKEQ. The CDR3 DNA follows: TGTGCCAGCAGTTCCCGGGACAGGGATAACTATGGCTACACCTTC. This encodes CASSSRDRDNYGYTF.

V usage is TRBV7-8 and J usage is TRBJ1-4, with a tentative D call TRBD1 (5 bases). Germline CDR1 is SGHVS and CDR2 is FQNEAQ. The CDR3 loop spans 13 amino acids. Trimming took off 5 bases at V and 11 bases at J, with 15 bases between the two ends. The CDR3 loop is CASSRSERGKLFF. The DNA for the CDR3 is TGTGCCAGCAGCCGCTCGGAACGGGGGAAACTGTTTTTT.

This chain joins TRBV28 and TRBJ2-7; D may be TRBD1 (6 bases). The CDR3 is 13 amino acids. V lost 6 bases and J lost 3, with 12 bases in between. Germline CDR1 MDHEN, CDR2 SYDVKM. The CDR3 loop is CASRSGQDYEQYF. CDR3 bases: TGTGCCAGCAGATCGGGACAAGACTACGAGCAGTACTTC.

The V call is TRBV25-1, the J call TRBJ1-2; the D is unclear. In germline, CDR1 is MGHDK, CDR2 SYGVNS. The CDR3 has 17 residues. With 0 bases removed from V and 2 bases from J, the gap between germline ends came to 16 bases. CDR3 region: CASSEYWGGNRNYGYTF. Here the CDR3 DNA reads TGTGCCAGCAGTGAATATTGGGGAGGGAATAGGAACTATGGCTACACCTTC.